This note documents a single TCR beta chain sequence. This sample is part of a study of CD8+ T cells in alopecia areata. Whole-study context: Treatment ran 6 to 18 months, with 6 months of follow-up afterward.

Extracted RNA was reverse transcribed, and the resulting cDNA served as sequencing template. Clones were read by immunoSEQ multiplex PCR, and TCRdb kept only the in-frame ones, dropping some. The sample lists 140,000 or so clones, approximately 50% occurring once. Peripheral blood, together with lesional scalp punch biopsies, was collected from alopecia areata patients. The authors sorted CD4+ and CD8+ T cells from PBMCs. This CDR3 is built from 15 residues. The V segment lost 0 bases and the J segment 7 bases; nucleotides outside the gene matches: 6. The germline CDR1 and CDR2 sequences are SGHRS and YFSETQ.

V gene TRBV5-1 combines with J gene TRBJ2-1; 8 bases agree with TRBD2. Sequencing was performed on CD4+ T cells sorted from blood, taken at week 0. The receptor was isolated from a human donor with alopecia areata. CDR3 DNA sequence: TGCGCCAGCAGCTTGGTGCGGCGGGGGGAGAATGAGCAGTTCTTC. It yields the protein CASSLVRRGENEQFF. Full variable domain (rest looked up from reference TRBV5-1 and TRBJ2-1): KAGVTQTPRYLIKTRGQQVTLSCSPISGHRSVSWYQQTPGQGLQFLFEYFSETQRNKGNFPGRFSGRQFSNSRSEMNVSTLELGDSALYLCASSLVRRGENEQFFGPGTRLTVL.